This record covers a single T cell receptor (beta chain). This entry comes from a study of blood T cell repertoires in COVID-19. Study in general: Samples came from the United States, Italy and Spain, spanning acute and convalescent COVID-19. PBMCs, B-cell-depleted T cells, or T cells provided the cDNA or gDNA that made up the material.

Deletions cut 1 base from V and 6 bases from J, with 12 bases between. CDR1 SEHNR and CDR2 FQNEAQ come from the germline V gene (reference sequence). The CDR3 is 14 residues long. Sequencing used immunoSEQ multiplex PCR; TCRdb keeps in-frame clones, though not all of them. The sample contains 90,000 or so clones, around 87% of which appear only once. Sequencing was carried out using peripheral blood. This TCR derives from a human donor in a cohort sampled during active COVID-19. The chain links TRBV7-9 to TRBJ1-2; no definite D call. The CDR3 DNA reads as TGTGCCAGCAGCTTAGAGGCGACTCGGGATGGCTACACCTTC. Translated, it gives CASSLEATRDGYTF.